The 12 T cell receptor beta chains reported below all come from one sample, sequenced in a study of T cell repertoires in cytomegalovirus infection. These receptors' targets are unknown. MiXCR was run by TCRdb on the reads, yielding one entry per CDR3 protein. The sample includes 250,000 to 300,000 distinct CDR3 sequences, 22% of them seen just once. The material was cultured PBMCs, obtained from culture after CMV antigen stimulation. These receptors all come from a human donor in good health (CMV status not recorded). Some clones in this sample may be carry-over from other donors' samples.

The J gene is TRBJ2-5, the V gene TRBV12-3 or TRBV12-4; no clear D gene. CDR3 length: 13 amino acids. V was shortened by 2 bases and J by 4 bases, with 8 bases between the two germline ends. CDR3 amino acids: CASSLMGSETQYF. The CDR3 DNA follows: TGTGCCAGCAGTTTAATGGGATCAGAGACCCAGTACTTC.

This clonotype showed up just a few times. This chain joins TRBV18 and TRBJ2-3; the D is unclear. The germline CDR1 and CDR2 sequences are KGHSH and LQKENI. There are 14 residues in the CDR3. Trimming removed 3 bases at V and 3 bases at J, with 10 bases between. CDR3 coding DNA: TGTGCCAGCTCACCCCGGTTTGGTACAGATACGCAGTATTTT. Its translation is CASSPRFGTDTQYF.

This clonotype was detected only a few times. The chain links TRBV19 to TRBJ1-5, with a weak D call TRBD1 (6 bases). The V gene lost 6 bases and the J gene lost 1 base, with 16 bases spanning the gap. The CDR3 is 16 amino acids. In germline, CDR1 is LNHDA, CDR2 SQIVND (reference sequence). CDR3 in DNA: TGTGCCAGTAGACCGGGGGGGCCCTTCAGCAATCAGCCCCAGCATTTT. Encoded protein: CASRPGGPFSNQPQHF.

This clonotype was counted a few times. V is TRBV7-9 and J is TRBJ1-1; D not resolved. This CDR3 spans 13 amino acids. Trimming left V 4 bases short and J 5 bases short, with 11 bases between. The germline CDR1 and CDR2 sequences are SEHNR and FQNEAQ (reference sequence). CDR3 sequence (DNA): TGTGCCAGCAGCTCAGATGTGGGTACTGAAGCTTTCTTT. This sequence encodes CASSSDVGTEAFF.

V and J are TRBV20-1 and TRBJ2-3, with TRBD2 as a possible D gene (5 bases). The germline gives CDR1 DFQATT, CDR2 SNEGSKA (reference sequence). V was clipped by 5 bases and J by 5 bases, with 11 bases between them. The CDR3 runs 12 residues. The CDR3 region is CSAADLRDTQYF. In DNA, the CDR3 is TGCAGTGCTGCGGACTTGAGAGATACGCAGTATTTT.

The J gene is TRBJ2-1, the V gene TRBV30, with 13 bases aligning to TRBD2. CDR1 is GTSNPN and CDR2 is SVGIG in the germline V gene (reference sequence). Germline trimming cut 0 bases from V and 4 bases from J; bases unmatched to any gene: 6. CDR3 size: 17 residues. The CDR3 loop is CAWSVPLTSGRYNEQFF. In DNA form, the CDR3 reads TGTGCCTGGAGTGTACCCCTGACTAGCGGGAGGTACAATGAGCAGTTCTTC.

The chain couples TRBV19 to TRBJ2-1, with D possibly TRBD2 on 7 matching bases. Trimming shortened V by 7 bases and J by 5 bases, and 15 bases separated the two germline ends. Per germline, CDR1 LNHDA and CDR2 SQIVND (reference sequence). The CDR3 covers 14 residues. The CDR3 here is CASIRGGGNNEQFF. CDR3 nucleotides: TGTGCCAGTATTAGGGGGGGGGGGAACAATGAGCAGTTCTTC.

This clonotype was found once. V is TRBV7-8 and J is TRBJ1-1; TRBD1 matches 9 bases. The CDR3 spans 15 residues. Unmatched junction bases numbered 14, after V lost 5 bases and J lost 10 bases. In germline, CDR1 is SGHVS, CDR2 FQNEAQ. The CDR3 nucleotides are TGTGCCAGCAGCCCATATACTACAGGGGGCCGGGGAGCTTTCTTT. Translating gives CASSPYTTGGRGAFF.

This clonotype appeared a few times. The V gene is TRBV7-9, the J gene TRBJ2-3, with a possible D match to TRBD2 (6 bases). This CDR3 contains 15 residues. CDR1 SEHNR and CDR2 FQNEAQ come from the germline V gene (reference sequence). V lost 5 bases and J 0 bases, leaving 12 bases between the germline ends. CDR3 in amino acids: CASSIPRGSTDTQYF. The DNA for the CDR3 is TGTGCCAGCAGCATTCCCCGGGGGAGCACAGATACGCAGTATTTT.

In its sample, this clonotype was seen a few times. J is TRBJ2-7 and V is TRBV7-6, with a tentative D call TRBD2 (6 bases). This CDR3 comprises 16 residues. CDR1 and CDR2 from the germline V gene are SGHVS and FNYEAQ. V was shortened by 3 bases and J by 1 base, with 16 bases between the two germline ends. For the CDR3, the DNA is TGTGCCAGCAGCTTGGGTCGGGAGCCGTCGTCCTACGAGCAGTACTTC. This codes for CASSLGREPSSYEQYF.

This clonotype appeared a few times. The rearrangement uses TRBV10-2 and TRBJ1-1, with D uncertain. The CDR3 covers 13 residues. The V and J ends lost 3 bases and 2 bases respectively, with 7 bases between them. CDR1 WSHSY and CDR2 SAAADI come from the germline V gene. Written as DNA, the CDR3 is TGCGCCAGCAGTGACGCAGCTAACACTGAAGCTTTCTTT. Translation: CASSDAANTEAFF.

There are a few counts of this clonotype. This sequence joins TRBV7-2 and TRBJ2-3; D is possibly TRBD1 (5 bases). The CDR3 length is 14 residues. Germline V gene sequence: CDR1 SGHTA, CDR2 FQGNSA. V dropped 5 bases and J dropped 1 base, with 10 bases sitting between them. CDR3 in DNA: TGTGCCAGCAGCGTAATCAGGGGCACAGATACGCAGTATTTT. This sequence encodes CASSVIRGTDTQYF.